The entry that follows covers one T cell receptor beta chain sequence. This sample was included in a study of blood T cell repertoires in COVID-19. For the study at large: There were acute and convalescent COVID-19 samples, and they came from the United States, Italy and Spain.

For recovered donors of Cohort 3, there were two negative PCRs, clearance, or symptom resolution. As handled by the study authors: Amplification of reference gene primers provided the estimated nucleated cell counts. Generated by immunoSEQ multiplex PCR, the TCRdb table keeps only in-frame clones and is missing some. The DNA was the basis for D and trimming; V, J and clone size are from that table. The sample carries roughly 400,000 clones, 80% to 90% recorded once. Germline assignment: CDR1 MNHEY and CDR2 SVGAGI. Unmatched junction bases numbered 8, after V lost 0 bases and J lost 4 bases. The CDR3 runs to 16 residues.

Specimen: PBMCs or T cells enriched from blood (not recorded which). The clonotype comes from a man between 25 and 39 years old who had recovered from COVID-19. The chain joins TRBV6-5 to TRBJ2-5; 7 bases line up with TRBD1. DNA of the CDR3: TGTGCCAGCAGTTACTCGACTACAGGGGAGCCAGAGACCCAGTACTTC. Its protein product is CASSYSTTGEPETQYF.